This T cell receptor (beta chain) was sequenced in a study of T cells expressing NK-cell markers. Study context: It was from sorted CD3+CD56+NKG2C+, CD3+CD56+NKG2C- and CD3+CD56-NKG2C+ T cells that TCR beta repertoires came. Study findings and constraints: Nothing established the HCMV specificity of expanded NKG2C+ T cell clones.

TCRdb reanalyzed the 5' RACE reads and collapses them to one entry per CDR3 protein, without DNA. With 500,000 to 600,000 distinct CDR3 sequences in the sample, the ten largest clones hold approximately 3.6%. Note on this clonotype: Its target is unknown.

Germline CDR1 and CDR2: LGHDT and YNNKEL (reference sequence). The CDR3 length is 15 residues. The rearrangement uses TRBV3-1 and TRBJ1-4; checking the TCRdb D call of TRBD1 is not possible without DNA. The sequence came from a man in his late teens or twenties in good health. The sample comprised blood T cells: a sorted CD56 or NKG2C T cell subset, CD4+ or CD8+ T cells, or bulk PBMC T cells (not recorded which). CDR3 amino acids: CASSQERQGREKLFF. The full variable domain, its missing parts supplied by reference TRBV3-1 and TRBJ1-4, is DTAVSQTPKYLVTQMGNDKSIKCEQNLGHDTMYWYKQDSKKFLKIMFSYNNKELIINETVPNRFSPKSPDKAHLNLHINSLELGDSAVYFCASSQERQGREKLFFGSGTQLSVL.